These 29 T cell receptor beta chains were all obtained from the same sample, sequenced in a study of blood T cell repertoires in COVID-19. Assay: immunoSEQ multiplex PCR; the TCRdb copy retains only in-frame clones and omits some. There are about 59,000 clones in the sample; 80% to 90% occur only once, and about 30% lies in the top ten. Sequenced: peripheral blood. These receptors were obtained from a man between 60 and 75 years old with COVID-19, enrolled during active disease.

The V and J genes are TRBV5-1 and TRBJ2-7; possibly TRBD1 for D (6 bases). This CDR3 has 15 amino acids. Germline V gene lookup returns CDR1 SGHRS and CDR2 YFSETQ. The V and J ends lost 0 bases and 3 bases respectively, with 13 bases between them. In nucleotides, the CDR3 is TGCGCCAGCAGCTTGGATTTGGGCAGGGGCTACGAGCAGTACTTC. This sequence encodes CASSLDLGRGYEQYF.

This clone turned up a few times. The rearrangement uses TRBV11-2 and TRBJ2-7; no firm D call. The V end lost 5 bases, the J end lost 6 bases, and 8 bases lay between the germline ends. The CDR3 length is 11 residues. Germline V gives CDR1 SGHAT, CDR2 FQNNGV. The CDR3 here is CASSNSVEQYF. DNA for the CDR3: TGTGCCAGCAGCAACTCGGTCGAGCAGTACTTC.

This clone occurred once. V and J are TRBV6-4 and TRBJ1-1; 9 nucleotides match TRBD1. V lost 4 bases to trimming and J lost 2 bases; unmatched junction nucleotides: 2. The CDR3 sequence is 14 residues long. The germline gives CDR1 MRHNA, CDR2 SNTAGT. CDR3 sequence: CASSVTGGNTEAFF. DNA for the CDR3: TGTGCCAGCAGTGTTACAGGGGGCAACACTGAAGCTTTCTTT.

The V gene is TRBV13, the J gene TRBJ2-5; no clear D. Germline V gives CDR1 PRHDT, CDR2 FYEKMQ (reference sequence). Trimming stripped 3 bases from V and 6 bases from J, with 5 bases between. The length of the CDR3 is 11 residues. CDR3 DNA: TGTGCCAGCAGCTTCGACAAGACCCAGTACTTC. This gives the protein CASSFDKTQYF.

The chain has TRBV11-3 and TRBJ2-7; 7 positions match TRBD2. CDR3 size: 16 residues. The V and J ends lost 5 bases and 5 bases, in that order; junction bases with no gene match: 15. Germline CDR1 is SGHNT and CDR2 is YENEEA. The CDR3 protein is CASSNYFGRSRDEQYF. CDR3 nucleotides: TGTGCCAGCAGCAATTACTTCGGGAGGAGTAGGGACGAGCAGTACTTC.

The chain combines TRBV18 with TRBJ2-7; D might be TRBD2 (5 bases). The CDR3 is made up of 13 amino acids. The germline V gene encodes CDR1 KGHSH and CDR2 LQKENI. The ends were cut back, 6 bases at V and 1 base at J, with 10 bases in the middle. CDR3 DNA sequence: TGTGCCAGCTCTCCGGGGATTTCCTACGAGCAGTACTTC. It codes for CASSPGISYEQYF.

The rearrangement links TRBV10-1 to TRBJ1-1; maybe TRBD1 (5 bases). Trimming cost V 10 bases and J 1 base, with 22 bases left between them. Germline-derived CDR1 and CDR2 are WNHNN and SYGVQD (reference sequence). This CDR3 spans 16 amino acids. The CDR3 DNA reads TGCGCCATCCCCGATGGGCCAGGGAGGGAGAACACTGAAGCTTTCTTT. This translates into CAIPDGPGRENTEAFF.

This chain links TRBV4-2 with TRBJ2-5, with 12 bases lining up with TRBD2. With 0 bases clipped from V and 0 bases from J, the junction kept 5 bases outside the gene matches. The CDR3 covers 18 residues. Germline V CDR1 and CDR2: LGHNA, YNFKEQ. DNA of the CDR3: TGTGCCAGCAGCCAAGAGGTCACTAGCGGGGGGAACCAAGAGACCCAGTACTTC. Residues: CASSQEVTSGGNQETQYF.

The CDR3 loop is CASSVDNLNTEAFF. In DNA, the CDR3 is TGTGCCAGCAGCGTCGACAATTTGAACACTGAAGCTTTCTTT. This chain uses TRBV9 with TRBJ1-1; D ambiguous. The CDR3 runs 14 residues. Looked up from germline, CDR1 is SGDLS and CDR2 is YYNGEE. The V and J ends lost 2 bases and 0 bases respectively, with 8 bases between them. The full variable domain, in which reference TRBV9 and TRBJ1-1 provide the parts outside the CDR3, is DSGVTQTPKHLITATGQRVTLRCSPRSGDLSVYWYQQSLDQGLQFLIQYYNGEERAKGNILERFSAQQFPDLHSELNLSSLELGDSALYFCASSVDNLNTEAFFGQGTRLTVV.

The chain joins TRBV6-2 or TRBV6-3 to TRBJ2-7; D possibly corresponds to TRBD2 (5 bases). The CDR3 is made up of 14 amino acids. V gave up 4 bases and J gave up 6 bases, with 16 bases separating them. CDR1 and CDR2 (germline): MNHEY, SVGEGT. This CDR3 reads CASSLWTSEGEQYF. DNA of the CDR3: TGTGCCAGCAGTTTGTGGACCTCCGAGGGCGAGCAGTACTTC.

The V gene is TRBV25-1, the J gene TRBJ1-5; D may be TRBD1 (6 bases). Germline-derived CDR1 and CDR2 are MGHDK and SYGVNS. There are 12 residues in the CDR3. V lost 2 bases, J lost 12 bases, and 11 bases lay in between. For the CDR3, the DNA is TGTGCCAGCAGTGAAATTCAGGGGATCCAGCATTTT. It codes for CASSEIQGIQHF.

This chain links TRBV19 with TRBJ1-1; TRBD1 agrees at 10 bases. Trimming at V came to 5 bases and at J to 4 bases, leaving 1 base not matched to a gene. There are 13 residues in the CDR3. Germline V gene lookup returns CDR1 LNHDA and CDR2 SQIVND (reference sequence). The CDR3 coding sequence is TGTGCCAGTAGTGACAGGGGGCTCACTGAAGCTTTCTTT. As protein: CASSDRGLTEAFF.

This chain links TRBV18 with TRBJ2-7; D is possibly TRBD2 (5 bases). From germline, CDR1 is KGHSH and CDR2 LQKENI. V shed 3 bases and J shed 5 bases, with 11 bases lying between them. The length of the CDR3 is 13 residues. The CDR3 loop is CASSPGMVNEQYF. The CDR3 nucleotides read TGTGCCAGCTCACCCGGGATGGTCAACGAGCAGTACTTC.

This clone appeared a few times. The chain combines TRBV12-3 or TRBV12-4 with TRBJ1-2; 9 positions match TRBD1. After removal of 6 bases from V and 8 bases from J, the junction contained 7 bases not matched to a gene. The CDR3 is 13 amino acids. This CDR3 reads CASSYRGLRGYTF. The CDR3 DNA is TGTGCCAGCAGCTACAGGGGGCTTCGGGGCTACACCTTC.

The J gene is TRBJ1-2, the V gene TRBV30; tentatively, D is TRBD1 (6 bases). Germline CDR1 and CDR2: GTSNPN and SVGIG (reference sequence). The CDR3 spans 14 residues. The V end lost 3 bases, the J end lost 10 bases, and 21 bases lay between the germline ends. The DNA for the CDR3 is TGTGCCTGGAGCCGGACAGCCGATTCTTATCTCTACACCTTC. It specifies CAWSRTADSYLYTF.

This clone was found a few times. V usage is TRBV6-6 and J usage is TRBJ2-5; maybe TRBD1 (5 bases). CDR1 and CDR2 (germline): MNHNY, SVGAGI (reference sequence). The CDR3 is 14 amino acids. Trimming took off 1 base at V and 2 bases at J, with 8 bases between the two ends. CDR3 region: CASSYYTGQETQYF. CDR3 nucleotides: TGTGCCAGCAGTTACTATACAGGACAAGAGACCCAGTACTTC.

The chain uses TRBV5-6 and TRBJ1-1; possible D gene TRBD1, 5 bases. V dropped 4 bases and J dropped 7 bases, with 26 bases sitting between them. The CDR3 loop spans 17 amino acids. The germline V gene has CDR1 SGHDT and CDR2 YYEEEE. The CDR3 is CASSVAVQGPKAYEAFF. The CDR3 DNA reads as TGTGCCAGCAGCGTCGCGGTTCAGGGCCCTAAAGCCTATGAAGCTTTCTTT.

This clone was counted a few times. V and J are TRBV12-5 and TRBJ2-1; the match to TRBD2 covers 9 bases. The J segment lost 10 bases and the V segment lost 2 bases, leaving 9 bases of the junction unmatched. This CDR3 comprises 15 residues. In germline, CDR1 is LGHNT, CDR2 FRNRAP. The CDR3 bases are TGTGCTAGTGGTTTGTGGACTAGCGAGTGGGGGGAGCAGTTCTTC. Residues: CASGLWTSEWGEQFF. The full variable domain, rest sourced from reference TRBV12-5 and TRBJ2-1, is DARVTQTPRHKVTEMGQEVTMRCQPILGHNTVFWYRQTMMQGLELLAYFRNRAPLDDSGMPKDRFSAEMPDATLATLKIQPSEPRDSAVYFCASGLWTSEWGEQFFGPGTRLTVL.

The rearrangement uses TRBV2 and TRBJ1-2, with D unclear. This CDR3 is 13 amino acids long. Germline CDR1 SNHLY, CDR2 FYNNEI. V was trimmed by 3 bases and J by 4 bases, leaving 9 bases between them. The DNA of the CDR3 is TGTGCCAGCAGTGACGGGGTCAGCTATGGCTACACCTTC. Amino acid sequence: CASSDGVSYGYTF.

This chain uses TRBV4-3 with TRBJ1-6; 7 nucleotides agree with TRBD1. J was trimmed by 10 bases and V by 1 base; bases with no gene match: 10. The CDR3 has 16 residues. Germline V lookup: CDR1 LGHNA, CDR2 YSLEER. CDR3 region: CASSQVLGQDTSPLHF. In DNA form, the CDR3 reads TGCGCCAGCAGCCAAGTCCTAGGACAGGACACGTCACCCCTCCACTTT.

The chain employs TRBV7-2 and TRBJ1-1; 7 bases agree with TRBD1. The V segment lost 1 base and the J segment 6 bases; nucleotides outside the gene matches: 8. In germline, CDR1 is SGHTA, CDR2 FQGNSA. The CDR3 length is 15 residues. Here the CDR3 reads CASSLEMTGKAEAFF. In DNA, the CDR3 is TGTGCCAGCAGCTTAGAAATGACAGGGAAGGCTGAAGCTTTCTTT.

This clone was seen a few times. The rearrangement uses TRBV9 and TRBJ2-1; TRBD2 might be the D (5 bases). Germline-derived CDR1 and CDR2 are SGDLS and YYNGEE. This CDR3 contains 14 residues. The ends were cut back, 3 bases at V and 8 bases at J, with 15 bases in the middle. For the CDR3, the DNA is TGTGCCAGCAGCGGAGGGCCGCATGGCGATGAGCAGTTCTTC. This gives the protein CASSGGPHGDEQFF.

V and J are TRBV19 and TRBJ1-5, with D possibly TRBD1 on 5 matching bases. CDR1 is LNHDA and CDR2 is SQIVND in the germline V gene (reference sequence). The length of the CDR3 is 12 residues. The V end was cut by 3 bases, the J end by 11 bases, with 11 bases between. This chain's CDR3 is CASSIWGGTQHF. The CDR3 DNA is TGTGCCAGTAGTATCTGGGGGGGAACCCAGCATTTT.

The chain uses TRBV5-1 and TRBJ2-2; TRBD1 matches 11 bases. The V and J ends lost 3 bases and 4 bases, in that order; junction bases with no gene match: 2. This CDR3 has 15 residues. Germline values: CDR1 SGHRS, CDR2 YFSETQ. CDR3 DNA: TGCGCCAGCAGCTCGGGACAGGGGGGCACCGGGGAGCTGTTTTTT. It specifies CASSSGQGGTGELFF.

The V gene is TRBV19, the J gene TRBJ1-6; the D is unclear. V was shortened by 7 bases and J by 8 bases, with 15 bases between the two germline ends. The CDR3 has 14 amino acids. Germline CDR1 is LNHDA and CDR2 is SQIVND (reference sequence). CDR3 coding DNA: TGTGCCAGTACGTTTGTCGGGTCGGATTCACCCCTCCACTTT. Protein sequence: CASTFVGSDSPLHF.

The rearrangement links TRBV11-2 to TRBJ2-2; D uncertain. The CDR3 runs to 12 residues. CDR1 and CDR2 (germline): SGHAT, FQNNGV. V was clipped by 0 bases and J by 7 bases, with 3 bases between them. In DNA form, the CDR3 reads TGTGCCAGCAGCTTAGATCGCGGGGAGCTGTTTTTT. Its protein is CASSLDRGELFF.

The gene calls are TRBV9 and TRBJ1-4, with D possibly matching TRBD1 (5 bases). V was cut by 4 bases and J by 7 bases, with 17 bases left in between. Germline-derived CDR1 and CDR2 are SGDLS and YYNGEE. This CDR3 region has 15 residues. The chain's CDR3 is CASSTGGSMGEKLFF. CDR3 sequence (DNA): TGTGCCAGCAGCACCGGGGGGTCTATGGGTGAAAAACTGTTTTTT.

This clone has more than one count but fewer than ten. The chain couples TRBV7-2 to TRBJ1-4; 7 bases match TRBD1. The V gene's germline CDR1 is SGHTA and CDR2 FQGNSA. This CDR3 has 15 amino acids. With V trimmed by 3 bases and J by 8 bases, 9 bases remained unmatched. CDR3 in amino acids: CASSFGRQGHEKLFF. The CDR3 region has the DNA TGTGCCAGCAGCTTTGGAAGACAGGGACACGAAAAACTGTTTTTT.

The V and J genes are TRBV5-1 and TRBJ2-7; 9 nucleotides agree with TRBD2. CDR1 is SGHRS and CDR2 is YFSETQ in the germline V gene. There are 14 residues in the CDR3. The V segment lost 2 bases and the J segment 3 bases; nucleotides outside the gene matches: 3. The CDR3 DNA reads TGCGCCAGCAGCTTTAGCGGGGGTAGCTACGAGCAGTACTTC. Translating it yields CASSFSGGSYEQYF. The whole variable domain, remainder taken from reference TRBV5-1 and TRBJ2-7, is KAGVTQTPRYLIKTRGQQVTLSCSPISGHRSVSWYQQTPGQGLQFLFEYFSETQRNKGNFPGRFSGRQFSNSRSEMNVSTLELGDSALYLCASSFSGGSYEQYFGPGTRLTVT.